The 2 T cell receptor beta chains reported below all come from one sample, sequenced in a study of CD4 T cells in lung cancer. The table came from immunoSEQ multiplex PCR; TCRdb's copy has only in-frame clones and leaves some out. The table lists fewer than 6,000 clones, 74% of them singletons, with approximately 15% in the top ten. Sequenced material: lung tumor tissue. The receptors were gathered from a man aged 60 to 69 with non-small cell lung cancer.

The CDR3 nucleotides are TGTGCCAGCAGTCTGGGGACGATGACAGGCGAAACCTATGGCTACACCTTC. Its translation is CASSLGTMTGETYGYTF. The chain is built from TRBV28 and TRBJ1-2; possible D gene TRBD1, 6 bases. Trimming removed 5 bases at V and 4 bases at J, with 23 bases between. This CDR3 is built from 17 residues. CDR1 is MDHEN, CDR2 SYDVKM, per germline.

This chain links TRBV10-2 with TRBJ2-3; tentatively, D is TRBD2 (6 bases). Trimming cost V 4 bases and J 2 bases, with 13 bases left between them. The CDR3 consists of 15 residues. Germline V gene sequence: CDR1 WSHSY, CDR2 SAAADI. The CDR3 sequence is CASSVQLAYTDTQYF. The CDR3 coding sequence is TGCGCCAGCAGTGTACAACTAGCCTACACAGATACGCAGTATTTT.